Listed here are 13 T cell receptor gamma chains from one sample, sequenced in a study of gamma-delta T cells after stem cell transplantation (dated by TCRdb to the mid-2010s). Library preparation used RT-PCR. Sequencing relied on an Illumina MiSeq. With CATT, TCRdb called clones again from the public reads; duplicate DNA rows were later joined. The sample profile shows 700 to 950 gamma-chain clones; roughly a third of them were found once. The ten largest clones add up to about a third of the sample. Sample: gamma-delta T cells. These receptors were collected from a human donor. It is not recorded whose cells these are; they may come from a transplant donor.

This clone has only a few counts. The CDR3 region is CATEGWFKIF. As DNA, the CDR3 is TGTGCCACCGAGGGTTGGTTCAAGATATTT. J is TRGJP1 and V is TRGV8. TCRdb does not report a J gene; here it was assigned by matching the DNA to germline references. The CDR3 is 10 amino acids. Unmatched junction bases numbered 3, after V lost 9 bases and J lost 8 bases. Germline V gene data show CDR1 as VENAVY and CDR2 as YDSYNSRV.

Details on this clone: At one of its ends the junction is not consistent with the germline gene, which may arise from a read error. The chain combines TRGV9 with TRGJP. TCRdb is silent on the J gene; assignment here came from matching the DNA to germline. The CDR3 is made up of 17 amino acids. The germline V gene has CDR1 GITISATS and CDR2 ISYDGTV (reference sequence). The CDR3 here is CALWEVPQELGKKSKVF. CDR3 nucleotides: TGTGCCTTGTGGGAGGTGCCCCAAGAGTTGGGCAAAAAAAGCAAGGTATTT.

This clone was counted between two and nine times. This rearrangement joins TRGV8 to TRGJ1 or TRGJ2. The J gene, missing from TCRdb, was assigned here through DNA to germline matching. With V trimmed by 4 bases and J by 1 base, 1 base remained unmatched. The length of the CDR3 is 12 residues. Looked up from germline, CDR1 is VENAVY and CDR2 is YDSYNSRV. The CDR3 is CATWDNYYKKLF. The CDR3 DNA follows: TGTGCCACCTGGGACAATTATTATAAGAAACTCTTT.

This clone was counted only a few times. This sequence is one base from a far larger clone and is likely a read error. Other DNA sequences in this sample translate to the same CDR3. J is TRGJP and V is TRGV9. TCRdb does not report a J gene; here it was assigned by matching the DNA to germline references. The CDR3 loop spans 16 amino acids. CDR1 is GITISATS, CDR2 ISYDGTV, per germline (reference sequence). The CDR3 region is CALWEVQKLGKKIKVF. The CDR3 DNA follows: TGTGCCTTGTGGGAGGTGCAAAAGTTGGGCAAAAAAATCAAGGTATTT.

There is no J gene call, but TRGV2 is given as the V gene. Germline V gene lookup returns CDR1 EGSNGY and CDR2 YDSYNSKV. This CDR3 region has 12 residues. The CDR3 DNA reads as TGTGCCACCTGGGACCTCGGTATTAAGAAACTCTTC. Protein: CATWDLGIKKLF.

This sequence joins TRGV3 and TRGJ1 or TRGJ2. In the absence of a J gene in TCRdb, the DNA was matched to germline to assign it here. With V trimmed by 2 bases and J by 7 bases, 2 bases remained unmatched. The CDR3 loop spans 11 amino acids. Germline CDR1 VTNTFY, CDR2 YDVSTARD (reference sequence). Here the CDR3 DNA reads TGTGCCACCTGGGACACGTATAAGAAACTCTTT. This encodes CATWDTYKKLF.

A note on this clone: A read error is possible here, since a much larger clone lies one base away. The J gene is TRGJP, the V gene TRGV9. Here the J gene was assigned by germline matching of the DNA, as TCRdb has none. The CDR3 runs to 17 residues. The V gene's germline CDR1 is GITISATS and CDR2 ISYDGTV (reference sequence). CDR3 nucleotide sequence: TGTGCCTCGTGGGAGGGGGAAAAAGAGTTGGGCAAAAAAATCAAGGTATTT. Protein sequence: CASWEGEKELGKKIKVF.

In the case of this clone: The junction differs from germline at one of its ends, possibly a read error. The sample has other DNA sequences that encode this CDR3 too. The J gene is TRGJ1 or TRGJ2, the V gene TRGV9. Since TCRdb gives no J gene, matching the DNA to germline was used here to assign it. The germline V gene encodes CDR1 GITISATS and CDR2 ISYDGTV (reference sequence). This CDR3 is built from 9 residues. CDR3 coding DNA: TGCGCCTTGTTGGGTAAGAAACTCTTT. It yields the protein CALLGKKLF.

The rearrangement links TRGV9 to TRGJ1 or TRGJ2. No J gene is reported in TCRdb; it was inferred here by comparing the DNA with germline. The CDR3 has 14 residues. The V gene end was trimmed by 2 bases and the J gene end by 1 base; junction bases not matched to a gene: 5. Germline V gene data show CDR1 as GITISATS and CDR2 as ISYDGTV (reference sequence). CDR3 in DNA: TGTGCCTTGTGGGAGGGACCTAATTATTATAAGAAACTCTTT. As protein: CALWEGPNYYKKLF.

This clone was detected a few times. The chain couples TRGV8 to TRGJ1 or TRGJ2. TCRdb records no J gene; here it was assigned by comparing the DNA to germline. Trimming removed 3 bases from V and 12 bases from J; junction bases left unmatched: 5. CDR3 length: 10 amino acids. The germline V gene has CDR1 VENAVY and CDR2 YDSYNSRV. The CDR3 bases are TGTGCCACCTGGGATCCCAGGAAACTCTTT. This encodes CATWDPRKLF.

By share, this clone counts as large. This CDR3 is also generated by other DNA sequences in the sample. V and J are TRGV9 and TRGJP. The J gene, absent from TCRdb, was called here by matching the DNA to germline. The germline CDR1 and CDR2 sequences are GITISATS and ISYDGTV (reference sequence). The CDR3 contains 16 residues. V lost 0 bases to trimming and J lost 6 bases; unmatched junction nucleotides: 2. The CDR3 sequence: CALWEVVELGKKIKVF. The CDR3 DNA reads as TGTGCCTTGTGGGAGGTGGTAGAGTTGGGCAAAAAAATCAAGGTATTT.

This clone was seen a few times. V gene TRGV9 combines with J gene TRGJP. The J gene was not available in TCRdb and was assigned here by matching the DNA to germline segments. CDR1 is GITISATS, CDR2 ISYDGTV, per germline (reference sequence). The junction had 1 base not matched to a gene; V was cut back by 0 bases and J by 8 bases. This CDR3 region has 15 residues. The CDR3 nucleotides read TGTGCCTTGTGGGAGGTGAAGTTGGGCAAAAAAATCAAGGTATTT. It encodes CALWEVKLGKKIKVF.

This clone turned up a few times. Other DNA sequences of this sample code for an identical CDR3. The rearrangement joins TRGV9 to TRGJP. Matching the DNA to germline supplied the J gene, which TCRdb does not give. The CDR3 consists of 16 residues. Germline CDR1 GITISATS, CDR2 ISYDGTV (reference sequence). The V segment lost 1 base and the J segment 7 bases; nucleotides outside the gene matches: 4. Written as DNA, the CDR3 is TGTGCCTTGTGGGAGGTCCGCGAGTTGGGCAAAAAAATCAAGGTATTT. This gives the protein CALWEVRELGKKIKVF.